Below, 13 T cell receptor beta chains from the same sample are listed, as sequenced in a study of control samples from healthy donors and cancer patients (TCRdb year 2020). The library relied on the immunoSEQ multiplex PCR assay. The clones in this table, taken by TCRdb from immuneACCESS, are in-frame only. Not every clone is retained; where verified, under half of the shortfall comes from an unresolved V gene, and the cause of the rest is unknown. This sample has more than 95,000 clones in its table, and roughly 89% of those were observed once. Roughly 19% of the sample lies in the top ten. Material: PBMCs. Source of these receptors: a man between 60 and 70 years old with lung cancer.

The chain joins TRBV18 to TRBJ2-7, with D possibly being TRBD2 (5 bases). This CDR3 spans 13 amino acids. V lost 2 bases and J lost 4, with 9 bases in between. The germline V gene encodes CDR1 KGHSH and CDR2 LQKENI. This chain's CDR3 is CASSPNSEYEQYV. Written as DNA, the CDR3 is TGTGCCAGCTCACCAAATAGCGAATACGAGCAGTACGTC.

The rearrangement uses TRBV3-1 (or the pseudogene TRBV3-2) and TRBJ2-2; no clear D. CDR1 and CDR2 from the germline V gene are LGHDT and YNNKEL (reference sequence). Trimming took 4 bases from V and 4 from J, leaving 7 bases between them. The CDR3 is 13 residues long. CDR3: CASSLMGTGELFF. The CDR3 region has the DNA TGTGCCAGCAGCCTCATGGGCACCGGGGAGCTGTTTTTT.

DNA for the CDR3: TGTGCCAGCAGTCTTTCACCGGGACAGAAAAGGCTGTTTTTT. This gives the protein CASSLSPGQKRLFF. This chain uses TRBV6-5 with TRBJ1-4; TRBD1 matches 7 bases. This CDR3 spans 14 amino acids. V dropped 5 bases and J dropped 14; count of bases not matched to a gene: 14. In germline, CDR1 is MNHEY, CDR2 SVGAGI.

The chain couples TRBV6-6 to TRBJ2-3, with 11 bases that match TRBD2. This CDR3 spans 15 amino acids. J was trimmed by 2 bases and V by 8 bases; bases with no gene match: 6. CDR1 is MNHNY, CDR2 SVGAGI, per germline (reference sequence). CDR3 region: CASGTLAGATDTQYF. In DNA form, the CDR3 reads TGTGCCAGCGGGACACTAGCGGGGGCCACAGATACGCAGTATTTT.

The V call is TRBV19, the J call TRBJ1-6; 11 bases match TRBD1. Trimming took 3 bases from V and 5 from J; bases not matched to a gene: 6. The CDR3 spans 17 residues. CDR1 is LNHDA, CDR2 SQIVND, per germline (reference sequence). CDR3 in amino acids: CASSISGTGGNNSPLHF. The CDR3 DNA reads TGTGCCAGTAGTATCTCCGGGACAGGGGGAAATAATTCACCCCTCCACTTT.

The gene calls are TRBV6-2 or TRBV6-3 and TRBJ2-3, with D unclear. This CDR3 comprises 14 residues. Germline V gene data show CDR1 as MNHEY and CDR2 as SVGEGT. V lost 5 bases and J 0 bases, leaving 9 bases between the germline ends. CDR3 nucleotides: TGTGCCAGCAGTGGCCAGAGGAGCACAGATACGCAGTATTTT. It yields the protein CASSGQRSTDTQYF.

This clone appeared once. This chain uses TRBV2 with TRBJ1-1; D possibly corresponds to TRBD1 (5 bases). The length of the CDR3 is 13 residues. V was clipped by 5 bases and J by 4 bases, with 11 bases between them. Germline V lookup: CDR1 SNHLY, CDR2 FYNNEI. CDR3 coding DNA: TGTGCCAGCAGTAGCAGGGAGGGCACTGAAGCTTTCTTT. Amino acids: CASSSREGTEAFF. Full variable domain (remainder filled in from reference TRBV2 and TRBJ1-1): EPEVTQTPSHQVTQMGQEVILRCVPISNHLYFYWYRQILGQKVEFLVSFYNNEISEKSEIFDDQFSVERPDGSNFTLKIRSTKLEDSAMYFCASSSREGTEAFFGQGTRLTVV.

V gene TRBV4-2 combines with J gene TRBJ1-5, with 7 bases fitting TRBD1. This CDR3 region has 16 residues. J gave up 3 bases and V 0 bases, and 5 bases lay outside the gene matches. Germline V gives CDR1 LGHNA, CDR2 YNFKEQ. The CDR3: CASSQDSRGSNQPQHF. The CDR3 DNA reads as TGTGCCAGCAGCCAAGATTCCAGGGGGTCCAATCAGCCCCAGCATTTT.

V is TRBV5-4 and J is TRBJ2-5; 15 nucleotides match TRBD2. Germline CDR1 reads SGHNT; CDR2 reads YYREEE (reference sequence). The ends lost 0 bases at V and 5 bases at J; junction bases unmatched: 8. The CDR3 loop spans 18 amino acids. The CDR3 protein is CASSLARTSGGAGETQYF. The CDR3 bases are TGTGCCAGCAGCTTGGCTCGGACTAGCGGGGGGGCAGGTGAGACCCAGTACTTC.

This chain joins TRBV5-6 and TRBJ1-5, with TRBD1 matching over 7 bases. The CDR3 contains 14 residues. CDR1 is SGHDT and CDR2 is YYEEEE in the germline V gene. J was trimmed by 3 bases and V by 2 bases; bases with no gene match: 2. The CDR3 sequence: CASSLGTVNQPQHF. DNA for the CDR3: TGTGCCAGCAGCTTAGGGACAGTCAATCAGCCCCAGCATTTT.

The chain recombines TRBV7-9 with TRBJ1-6, with D tentatively TRBD1 (5 bases). Per the germline V gene, CDR1 is SEHNR and CDR2 is FQNEAQ (reference sequence). The CDR3 consists of 15 residues. The V end lost 7 bases, the J end lost 6 bases, and 16 bases lay between the germline ends. In nucleotides, the CDR3 is TGTGCCAGCACCTCTGGGACGGACTCTAATTCACCCCTCCACTTT. Amino acids: CASTSGTDSNSPLHF.

The V and J genes are TRBV5-5 and TRBJ2-1, with 9 bases fitting TRBD1. This CDR3 is built from 16 residues. Germline V gene data show CDR1 as SGHKS and CDR2 as YYEKEE (reference sequence). Trimming at V came to 3 bases and at J to 1 base, leaving 5 bases not matched to a gene. CDR3 region: CASSYGTGNSYNEQFF. The DNA of the CDR3 is TGTGCCAGCAGCTATGGGACAGGGAATTCCTACAATGAGCAGTTCTTC.

The chain recombines TRBV5-6 with TRBJ1-5; D is undetermined. The CDR3 consists of 13 residues. V was trimmed by 4 bases and J by 11 bases, leaving 16 bases between them. Per germline, CDR1 SGHDT and CDR2 YYEEEE. The CDR3 DNA reads as TGTGCCAGCAGCGAGGCCCTTTTAGGGTCCCAGCATTTT. Amino acids: CASSEALLGSQHF.